These 13 T cell receptor beta chains originate from one sample sequenced in a study of cytomegalovirus exposure and HLA in healthy donors. The PCR contained 60 Vbeta and 13 Jbeta primers. Profiled with immunoSEQ multiplex PCR; TCRdb holds only in-frame clones, not every one. The sample records 95,000 to 100,000 clones, approximately 85% being singletons. Material: PBMCs. The receptor source for this set is a man aged 25-45 years in good health and CMV-seronegative.

This chain uses TRBV7-2 with TRBJ2-1, with 7 nucleotides matching TRBD2. Per germline, CDR1 SGHTA and CDR2 FQGNSA. The CDR3 totals 15 residues. With V trimmed by 5 bases and J by 6 bases, 10 bases remained unmatched. The CDR3 protein is CASSPSGAPLNEQFF. CDR3 coding DNA: TGTGCCAGCAGCCCTAGCGGAGCTCCCCTCAATGAGCAGTTCTTC.

The chain recombines TRBV28 with TRBJ1-5; D is perhaps TRBD1 (6 bases). The V gene lost 11 bases and the J gene lost 11 bases, with 19 bases spanning the gap. In germline, CDR1 is MDHEN, CDR2 SYDVKM. The CDR3 covers 12 residues. CDR3 loop: CADGQSGVAQHF. CDR3 DNA sequence: TGTGCCGACGGACAGTCAGGTGTGGCCCAGCATTTT. Complete variable domain (other parts from reference TRBV28 and TRBJ1-5): DVKVTQSSRYLVKRTGEKVFLECVQDMDHENMFWYRQDPGLGLRLIYFSYDVKMKEKGDIPEGYSVSREKKERFSLILESASTNQTSMYLCADGQSGVAQHFGDGTRLSIL.

This chain uses TRBV7-6 with TRBJ1-2, with D perhaps matching TRBD1 (6 bases). V lost 5 bases, J lost 5 bases, and 18 bases lay in between. The CDR3 has 15 amino acids. Looked up from germline, CDR1 is SGHVS and CDR2 is FNYEAQ. CDR3 nucleotide sequence: TGTGCCAGCAGCGCCCAACAGGGTTTGAATTATGGCTACACCTTC. The encoded protein is CASSAQQGLNYGYTF.

This clone occurred once. V gene TRBV19 combines with J gene TRBJ1-2; perhaps TRBD1 as D (6 bases). The CDR3 has 14 residues. Per germline, CDR1 LNHDA and CDR2 SQIVND (reference sequence). With 6 bases removed from V and 7 bases from J, the gap between germline ends came to 18 bases. CDR3 DNA: TGTGCCAGTAGCGCCTGGACAGCCGGACGTGGCTACACCTTC. It is translated as CASSAWTAGRGYTF.

The chain has TRBV5-1 and TRBJ1-4; no firm D call. Trimming removed 1 base at V and 4 bases at J, with 11 bases between. Per germline, CDR1 SGHRS and CDR2 YFSETQ. CDR3 length: 15 residues. The CDR3: CASSLFGLGNEKLFF. As DNA, the CDR3 is TGCGCCAGCAGCTTGTTTGGGCTGGGTAATGAAAAACTGTTTTTT.

Turning to this clone: Different DNA sequences within this sample yield the same CDR3. The chain links TRBV7-2 to TRBJ2-3, with D possibly being TRBD1 (6 bases). The CDR3 extends over 14 amino acids. Trimming pared 3 bases from V and 1 base from J, leaving 8 bases between. Germline CDR1 reads SGHTA; CDR2 reads FQGNSA. The CDR3 bases are TGTGCCAGCAGCTTGGACAGAGGCACAGATACGCAGTATTTT. Protein: CASSLDRGTDTQYF.

The rearrangement links TRBV7-9 to TRBJ2-1; tentatively, D is TRBD2 (6 bases). V lost 6 bases and J lost 8, with 20 bases in between. Germline V gives CDR1 SEHNR, CDR2 FQNEAQ (reference sequence). The CDR3 consists of 15 residues. CDR3 nucleotides: TGTGCCAGCAGGAAACTAGCATCGAGTAGCTATGAGCAGTTCTTC. It translates to CASRKLASSSYEQFF.

This chain joins TRBV4-1 and TRBJ2-5, with D perhaps matching TRBD2 (6 bases). Germline CDR1 and CDR2: MGHRA and YSYEKL. Trimming took 1 base from V and 0 from J, leaving 21 bases between them. This CDR3 contains 19 residues. In nucleotides, the CDR3 is TGCGCCAGCAGCCAAGGGATAGGAGGGGCCGCTGACTACCAAGAGACCCAGTACTTC. This gives the protein CASSQGIGGAADYQETQYF.

V usage is TRBV4-3 and J usage is TRBJ2-7; 7 bases map to TRBD1. Losses at the gene ends were 0 bases for V and 3 bases for J; bases not matched to a gene: 5. The CDR3 has 15 residues. In germline, CDR1 is LGHNA, CDR2 YSLEER. CDR3 coding DNA: TGCGCCAGCAGCCAAGAGAGGGACAGCTTCTACGAGCAGTACTTC. Protein sequence: CASSQERDSFYEQYF.

The rearrangement links TRBV5-6 to TRBJ2-7; D is perhaps TRBD1 (5 bases). Germline V gives CDR1 SGHDT, CDR2 YYEEEE. This CDR3 contains 16 residues. V was trimmed by 1 base and J by 4 bases, leaving 18 bases between them. The CDR3 sequence: CASSLPQGEGVYEQYF. CDR3 DNA sequence: TGTGCCAGCAGCTTGCCCCAGGGTGAAGGAGTTTACGAGCAGTACTTC.

The chain is built from TRBV7-3 and TRBJ1-6; 7 bases are shared with TRBD1. V was pared by 2 bases and J by 11 bases, with 3 bases of the junction left unmatched. Germline V gene sequence: CDR1 SGHTA, CDR2 FQGTGA. CDR3 length equals 13 residues. The CDR3 loop reads CASSLDREAPLHF. The CDR3 DNA follows: TGTGCCAGCAGCTTAGACAGGGAGGCACCCCTCCACTTT.

This chain connects TRBV6-1 to TRBJ1-5; 7 bases line up with TRBD1. The V gene end was trimmed by 4 bases and the J gene end by 4 bases; junction bases not matched to a gene: 4. The CDR3 is 14 residues long. Germline-derived CDR1 and CDR2 are MNHNS and SASEGT. The CDR3 DNA follows: TGTGCCAGCAGTGCCGACAGGGCGAATCAGCCCCAGCATTTT. This sequence encodes CASSADRANQPQHF.

This chain uses TRBV19 with TRBJ2-5; D gene unclear. The germline V gene has CDR1 LNHDA and CDR2 SQIVND (reference sequence). V gave up 3 bases and J gave up 8 bases, with 19 bases separating them. There are 15 residues in the CDR3. DNA of the CDR3: TGTGCCAGTAGTATCACCATTAACCCCCTAGAAACCCAGTACTTC. This codes for CASSITINPLETQYF.